The 2 T cell receptor beta chains below all came from one sample that was sequenced in a study of T cells in Graves' hyperthyroidism and ophthalmopathy. Regions amplified from RNA transcripts were the TCR beta CDR3 regions. The HTBI primer set served for first-round RT-PCR of the TCR CDR3. Each CDR3 protein is one row after TCRdb ran MiXCR on the multiplex PCR reads. The sample holds 650,000 to 850,000 distinct CDR3 sequences, approximately 19% seen once. Sequencing was done on a sample of blood. The receptor source for this set is a woman aged 45-65 years with Graves' hyperthyroidism that later progressed to Graves' ophthalmopathy.

This sequence joins TRBV13 and TRBJ2-1, with TRBD1 identical over 10 bases. The CDR3 consists of 15 residues. After removal of 4 bases from V and 5 bases from J, the junction contained 5 bases not matched to a gene. The germline V gene encodes CDR1 PRHDT and CDR2 FYEKMQ (reference sequence). The CDR3 protein is CASSSPGQGNNEQFF. The CDR3 bases are TGTGCCAGCAGCTCACCGGGACAGGGGAACAATGAGCAGTTCTTC.

The J gene is TRBJ1-1, the V gene TRBV3-1, with 7 bases aligning to TRBD1. CDR3 length: 15 residues. The junction had 6 bases not matched to a gene; V was cut back by 1 base and J by 4 bases. Per the germline V gene, CDR1 is LGHDT and CDR2 is YNNKEL (reference sequence). CDR3 protein: CASSQAWDSGTEAFF. The CDR3 DNA sequence: TGTGCCAGCAGCCAAGCCTGGGACAGTGGCACTGAAGCTTTCTTT.